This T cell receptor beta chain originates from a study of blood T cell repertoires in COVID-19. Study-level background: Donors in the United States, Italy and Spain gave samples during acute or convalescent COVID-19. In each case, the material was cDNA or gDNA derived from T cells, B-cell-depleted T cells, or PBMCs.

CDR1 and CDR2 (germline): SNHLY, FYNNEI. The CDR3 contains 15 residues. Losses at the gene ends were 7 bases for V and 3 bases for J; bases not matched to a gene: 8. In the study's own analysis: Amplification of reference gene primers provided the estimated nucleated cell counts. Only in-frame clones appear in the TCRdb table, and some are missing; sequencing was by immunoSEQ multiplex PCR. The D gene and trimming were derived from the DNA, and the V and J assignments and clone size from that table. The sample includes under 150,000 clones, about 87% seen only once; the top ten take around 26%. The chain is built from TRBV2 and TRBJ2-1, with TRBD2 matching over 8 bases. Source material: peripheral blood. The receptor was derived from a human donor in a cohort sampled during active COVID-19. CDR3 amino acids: CASNWGGGRYNEQFF. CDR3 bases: TGTGCCAGCAACTGGGGCGGGGGGCGCTACAATGAGCAGTTCTTC.